Following are 13 T cell receptor beta chains from one sample sequenced in a study of CD8 T cells in ankylosing spondylitis (dated by TCRdb to the late 2010s). Library preparation was by 5' RACE. The listed sequencing device is Illumina HiSeq 2500. TCRdb reworked the public reads: Q25 trimming with fastp, MiXCR clone assembly, productive beta chains retained. Each CDR3 protein gets just one entry, which takes the most common genes and DNA from the rows behind it. Across this sample there are some 250,000 distinct CDR3 sequences, with 20% to 30% seen only once. The ten most abundant clones make up more than 0.6% of the sample. Sequencing was done on a sample of blood, either unsorted or a sorted T cell fraction (not recorded which). These receptors were taken from a male donor with ankylosing spondylitis or in good health (not recorded which).

This clonotype was detected only a few times. The chain combines TRBV29-1 with TRBJ2-7; 10 positions agree with TRBD1. In germline, CDR1 is SQVTM, CDR2 ANQGSEA. With V trimmed by 6 bases and J by 7 bases, 6 bases remained unmatched. The CDR3 has 12 amino acids. CDR3 loop: CSVGDRGGEQYF. In DNA form, the CDR3 reads TGCAGCGTGGGGGACAGGGGAGGGGAGCAGTACTTC.

This clonotype showed up just a few times. This chain uses TRBV20-1 with TRBJ2-7, with 10 bases lining up with TRBD1. V lost 4 bases to trimming and J lost 2 bases; unmatched junction nucleotides: 8. The CDR3 is 15 amino acids. Germline CDR1 DFQATT, CDR2 SNEGSKA (reference sequence). The CDR3 DNA sequence: TGCAGTGCTAACCCAGACAGGGGGCGCGCCTACGAGCAGTACTTC. It codes for CSANPDRGRAYEQYF.

This clonotype was counted a few times. This chain links TRBV10-3 with TRBJ1-6, with a possible D match to TRBD1 (5 bases). CDR3 length equals 14 residues. Germline V gene lookup returns CDR1 ENHRY and CDR2 SYGVKD. Trimming took off 0 bases at V and 9 bases at J, with 9 bases between the two ends. CDR3 sequence reads: CAISESGPGSPLHF. For the CDR3, the DNA is TGTGCCATCAGTGAGTCGGGGCCGGGTTCACCCCTCCACTTT.

The chain joins TRBV4-1 to TRBJ2-3, with a weak D call TRBD1 (6 bases). V lost 0 bases, J lost 0 bases, and 13 bases lay in between. The CDR3 spans 17 residues. The germline gives CDR1 MGHRA, CDR2 YSYEKL. The CDR3 nucleotides read TGCGCCAGCAGCCAAGATTCCGGACAGTCTAGCACAGATACGCAGTATTTT. This codes for CASSQDSGQSSTDTQYF.

CDR3 nucleotide sequence: TGTGCCAGCAGCCAAGGGCTAGCGGGGGATGGCGAGACCCAGTACTTC. This encodes CASSQGLAGDGETQYF. The V and J genes are TRBV3-1 and TRBJ2-5, with 10 bases fitting TRBD2. Germline V gene lookup returns CDR1 LGHDT and CDR2 YNNKEL (reference sequence). This CDR3 has 16 residues. Losses at the gene ends were 1 base for V and 5 bases for J; bases not matched to a gene: 7.

This clonotype was observed at least ten times. The chain uses TRBV12-3 or TRBV12-4 and TRBJ1-2; a weak D match, TRBD1 (6 bases). With 2 bases removed from V and 9 bases from J, the gap between germline ends came to 13 bases. The length of the CDR3 is 13 residues. The CDR3 region is CASSLRQDPRYTF. The CDR3 coding sequence is TGTGCCAGCAGTTTACGACAGGACCCTCGCTACACCTTC.

Many counts were recorded for this clonotype. The gene calls are TRBV20-1 and TRBJ2-1; TRBD1 agrees at 8 bases. Per germline, CDR1 DFQATT and CDR2 SNEGSKA (reference sequence). The CDR3 has 13 residues. Germline trimming cut 6 bases from V and 6 bases from J; bases unmatched to any gene: 7. DNA for the CDR3: TGCAGTGCAGAGGACAGGGCAACCAATGAGCAGTTCTTC. Translation: CSAEDRATNEQFF.

The rearrangement joins TRBV6-5 to TRBJ2-2; the match to TRBD1 covers 9 bases. Germline-derived CDR1 and CDR2 are MNHEY and SVGAGI. V gave up 4 bases and J gave up 6 bases; unmatched junction bases: 9. The CDR3 is 16 amino acids. The CDR3 spells CASSSYDRGEAGELFF. The CDR3 bases are TGTGCCAGCAGTTCCTACGACAGGGGGGAAGCCGGGGAGCTGTTTTTT.

This clonotype was observed a handful of times. V is TRBV10-3 and J is TRBJ2-1; unclear D gene. CDR1 and CDR2 (germline): ENHRY, SYGVKD. The V end was cut by 4 bases, the J end by 6 bases, with 19 bases between. The CDR3 is 16 amino acids. The CDR3 DNA sequence: TGTGCCATCAGTGCAATCGCCGGGTCCGGTGTCAATGAGCAGTTCTTC. Translation: CAISAIAGSGVNEQFF.

This clonotype has more than one count but fewer than ten. The V and J genes are TRBV20-1 and TRBJ1-4, with TRBD1 as a possible D gene (6 bases). V lost 6 bases, J lost 3 bases, and 11 bases lay in between. Germline CDR1 DFQATT, CDR2 SNEGSKA (reference sequence). The CDR3 runs 13 residues. The CDR3 reads CSATGQSNEKLFF. The CDR3 DNA follows: TGCAGTGCCACCGGACAGTCTAATGAAAAACTGTTTTTT.

The sample holds many counts of this clonotype. The chain joins TRBV20-1 to TRBJ1-2; 9 positions agree with TRBD1. After removal of 3 bases from V and 4 bases from J, the junction contained 9 bases not matched to a gene. This CDR3 is built from 15 residues. Germline V gives CDR1 DFQATT, CDR2 SNEGSKA (reference sequence). The chain's CDR3 is CSASPHRGQGYGYTF. The CDR3 region has the DNA TGCAGTGCTAGTCCCCACAGGGGGCAAGGCTATGGCTACACCTTC.

This clonotype has a count of ten or more. This sequence joins TRBV20-1 and TRBJ1-2; the match to TRBD1 covers 7 bases. The germline gives CDR1 DFQATT, CDR2 SNEGSKA (reference sequence). The CDR3 sequence is 13 residues long. Trimming took 6 bases from V and 8 from J; bases not matched to a gene: 12. This CDR3 reads CSAEGQPEGGYTF. In DNA, the CDR3 is TGCAGTGCCGAGGGACAGCCAGAAGGGGGCTACACCTTC.

This clonotype was observed at least ten times. V is TRBV20-1 and J is TRBJ2-4; 9 bases match TRBD2. Germline trimming cut 1 base from V and 6 bases from J; bases unmatched to any gene: 1. This CDR3 region has 13 residues. Germline lookup yields CDR1 DFQATT and CDR2 SNEGSKA (reference sequence). The CDR3 region is CSARVSGGNIQYF. Written as DNA, the CDR3 is TGCAGTGCTAGAGTTAGCGGGGGAAACATTCAGTACTTC.